This TCR beta chain is from a study of shared clonotypes between healthy human individuals. TCRdb's copy holds only in-frame clones and misses some; the assay was immunoSEQ multiplex PCR. Of some 1,400,000 clones listed, 95% to 97% were seen once; the top ten hold more than 0.9%. A note on this clone: What it binds is unknown.

Study-level findings and limits: Expectations were that clonotype sharing among donors would be affected by sequencing depth. Generation probabilities of non-shared clonotypes were lower (relative to those shared by all four donors).

V was pared by 3 bases and J by 7 bases, with 12 bases of the junction left unmatched. This CDR3 is 16 amino acids long. The germline gives CDR1 SGHVS, CDR2 FQNEAQ. The sample taken for sequencing was naive CD4+ T cells sorted from blood. Described subset: CD45RA+ positively selected. The source is a man aged 30 to 39 in good health. The chain uses TRBV7-8 and TRBJ2-1, with 7 bases lining up with TRBD2. The DNA of the CDR3 is TGTGCCAGCAGCTTGTACGGCGGGAGTTCTTGGAATGAGCAGTTCTTC. Its protein is CASSLYGGSSWNEQFF.